The sequence of this T cell receptor (beta chain) was determined in a study of cytomegalovirus exposure and HLA in healthy donors. The PCR made use of 60 Vbeta and 13 Jbeta primers. Assay used: immunoSEQ multiplex PCR; TCRdb lists only in-frame clones, some missing. Counted here are over 85,000 clones, under 80% occurring once; the ten biggest clones make up 2%. The trim removed 4 bases at V and 7 bases at J, leaving 4 bases unmatched. From germline, CDR1 is LGHNA and CDR2 YNFKEQ. The CDR3 totals 13 residues. Study results and limitations: According to a later analysis, donors in an Asian-associated ancestry cluster reportedly had fewer N-insertions than the roughly 720-donor mean. Listed as cytomegalovirus-associated were roughly 180 TCR beta chains. Cytomegalovirus status, reportedly, was diagnosed with high specificity and sensitivity by the classifier.

As to this clone: Its antigen is as yet unknown.

Material: PBMCs. The TCR comes from a man aged 35 to 55 in good health and CMV-seronegative. V usage is TRBV4-2 and J usage is TRBJ1-2, with 9 bases that match TRBD1. In DNA, the CDR3 is TGTGCCAGCAGCCGAGGACAGGGGTCTGGCTACACCTTC. It is translated as CASSRGQGSGYTF.